This entry lists 20 T cell receptor beta chains sequenced from one sample in a study of T cell responses to AZD1222 COVID-19 vaccine. Data came from immunoSEQ multiplex PCR; TCRdb stores just in-frame clones and leaves some out. In the table there are roughly 110,000 clones, approximately 88% of which are singletons. Sequenced material: peripheral blood, taken on day 0 of AZD1222 vaccination. All receptors derive from an adult in good health.

This chain joins TRBV5-3 and TRBJ2-5; TRBD2 is a possible D gene (5 bases). TRBV5-3 falls under the ORF class, with uncertain function. CDR3 length: 15 residues. V lost 0 bases and J 3 bases, leaving 12 bases between the germline ends. The CDR3: CARSLAKPSKETQYF. The CDR3 DNA reads as TGTGCCAGAAGCTTGGCCAAGCCTAGCAAAGAGACCCAGTACTTC.

This chain connects TRBV4-2 to TRBJ2-7, with D perhaps given as TRBD1 or TRBD2 (5 bases each). There are 16 residues in the CDR3. Trimming removed 1 base at V and 2 bases at J, with 15 bases between. Germline CDR1 and CDR2: LGHNA and YNFKEQ. CDR3 loop: CASSQAAGTETYEQYF. CDR3 DNA: TGTGCCAGCAGCCAAGCCGCCGGGACGGAGACCTACGAGCAGTACTTC.

The chain combines TRBV10-3 with TRBJ1-2; no definite D call. The CDR3 loop spans 12 amino acids. V lost 3 bases, J lost 4 bases, and 6 bases lay in between. Germline V gene sequence: CDR1 ENHRY, CDR2 SYGVKD. CDR3 in amino acids: CAISDSAYGYTF. The CDR3 nucleotides read TGTGCCATCAGTGACAGTGCCTATGGCTACACCTTC.

The chain employs TRBV28 and TRBJ1-1; D remains ambiguous. The CDR3 sequence is 13 residues long. Per germline, CDR1 MDHEN and CDR2 SYDVKM. V was shortened by 3 bases and J by 1 base, with 6 bases between the two germline ends. The CDR3 region has the DNA TGTGCCAGCAGTTTTGGAAGGAACACTGAAGCTTTCTTT. The encoded protein is CASSFGRNTEAFF.

The chain employs TRBV3-1 (or the pseudogene TRBV3-2) and TRBJ1-4; 7 nucleotides match TRBD1. CDR3 size: 15 residues. J was trimmed by 7 bases and V by 1 base; bases with no gene match: 6. Per germline, CDR1 LGHDT and CDR2 YNNKEL (reference sequence). The CDR3: CASSQGQGIGEKLFF. CDR3 DNA sequence: TGTGCCAGCAGCCAAGGACAGGGAATTGGTGAAAAACTGTTTTTT.

This chain uses TRBV28 with TRBJ2-2; D is ambiguous. V was shortened by 3 bases and J by 7 bases, with 3 bases between the two germline ends. The CDR3 consists of 11 residues. Germline V gives CDR1 MDHEN, CDR2 SYDVKM. This CDR3 reads CASSLVGELFF. CDR3 nucleotides: TGTGCCAGCAGTTTGGTCGGGGAGCTGTTTTTT.

The rearrangement joins TRBV27 to TRBJ1-4, with a possible D match to TRBD1 (6 bases). Germline V gene data show CDR1 as MNHEY and CDR2 as SMNVEV (reference sequence). The CDR3 has 17 amino acids. V shed 6 bases and J shed 0 bases, with 17 bases lying between them. The CDR3 DNA sequence: TGTGCCAGCAGACAACTTCGGCAGGGGTCAACTAATGAAAAACTGTTTTTT. Its translation is CASRQLRQGSTNEKLFF.

The chain joins TRBV16 to TRBJ1-2; the D gene is possibly TRBD1 (6 bases). Per the germline V gene, CDR1 is KGHSY and CDR2 is FQNENV. This CDR3 has 13 residues. Trimming pared 0 bases from V and 13 bases from J, leaving 15 bases between. CDR3 residues: CASSQSGGFRGTF. CDR3 nucleotides: TGTGCCAGCAGCCAATCAGGGGGGTTTCGAGGCACCTTC. The variable domain in full, with the rest retrieved from reference TRBV16 and TRBJ1-2, is GEEVAQTPKHLVRGEGQKAKLYCAPIKGHSYVFWYQQVLKNEFKFLISFQNENVFDETGMPKERFSAKCLPNSPCSLEIQATKLEDSAVYFCASSQSGGFRGTFGSGTRLTVV.

Only one count was recorded for this clone. This chain links TRBV7-2 with TRBJ2-1, with TRBD1 as a possible D gene (5 bases). CDR3 length: 17 residues. Germline V lookup: CDR1 SGHTA, CDR2 FQGNSA. V gave up 1 base and J gave up 0 bases, with 13 bases separating them. The chain's CDR3 is CASSLGGARSSYNEQFF. CDR3 DNA: TGTGCCAGCAGCTTAGGTGGGGCCAGGAGCTCCTACAATGAGCAGTTCTTC.

This clone turned up a few times. The rearrangement joins TRBV4-1 to TRBJ1-5, with D unresolved. Germline values: CDR1 MGHRA, CDR2 YSYEKL. Trimming left V 0 bases short and J 7 bases short, with 13 bases between. This CDR3 contains 15 residues. CDR3 sequence (DNA): TGCGCCAGCAGCCAAGATAGGCAGGACCGACAGCCCCAGCATTTT. Its translation: CASSQDRQDRQPQHF.

This sequence joins TRBV7-2 and TRBJ1-2; D not resolved. The CDR3 consists of 13 residues. CDR1 is SGHTA and CDR2 is FQGNSA in the germline V gene. V was clipped by 1 base and J by 6 bases, with 9 bases between them. The DNA of the CDR3 is TGTGCCAGCAGCTTAGACAGCCGAGATGGCTACACCTTC. This encodes CASSLDSRDGYTF.

This sequence joins TRBV6-2 or TRBV6-3 and TRBJ1-5; D unclear. Germline CDR1 MNHEY, CDR2 SVGEGT. Trimming removed 7 bases at V and 0 bases at J, with 13 bases between. This CDR3 spans 15 amino acids. The DNA of the CDR3 is TGTGCCAGCACCCCCGGCGGGTATAGCAATCAGCCCCAGCATTTT. Translation: CASTPGGYSNQPQHF.

V and J are TRBV4-3 and TRBJ2-2; TRBD1 might be the D (6 bases). Germline V gene lookup returns CDR1 LGHNA and CDR2 YSLEER. Trimming cost V 3 bases and J 7 bases, with 9 bases left between them. CDR3 length: 13 residues. The CDR3: CASSQIQGGELFF. CDR3 sequence (DNA): TGCGCCAGCAGCCAGATACAGGGCGGGGAGCTGTTTTTT.

CDR3 amino acids: CASSFAGSQSIQYF. In DNA form, the CDR3 reads TGTGCCAGCAGTTTTGCCGGGAGTCAAAGCATTCAGTACTTC. The V call is TRBV27, the J call TRBJ2-4; a weak D match, TRBD2 (6 bases). The CDR3 covers 14 residues. V was cut by 3 bases and J by 9 bases, with 15 bases left in between. Germline V gives CDR1 MNHEY, CDR2 SMNVEV (reference sequence).

This rearrangement joins TRBV5-1 to TRBJ1-3; no reliable D call. Germline V gene sequence: CDR1 SGHRS, CDR2 YFSETQ. This CDR3 has 16 amino acids. V lost 7 bases and J 7 bases, leaving 24 bases between the germline ends. CDR3 sequence: CASSLGSSASGNTIYF. CDR3 DNA: TGCGCCAGCTCTTTAGGAAGTTCCGCCAGCGGGAACACCATATATTTT.

This clone occurred a few times. The chain is built from TRBV6-5 and TRBJ1-6; no firm D call. Per the germline V gene, CDR1 is MNHEY and CDR2 is SVGAGI. The CDR3 totals 13 residues. Trimming shortened V by 10 bases and J by 7 bases, and 14 bases separated the two germline ends. The CDR3: CATTLDGNSPLHF. The CDR3 DNA sequence: TGTGCCACTACTTTGGACGGAAATTCACCCCTCCACTTT.

The chain links TRBV30 to TRBJ2-7, with D perhaps TRBD1 (7 bases). Germline values: CDR1 GTSNPN, CDR2 SVGIG (reference sequence). The CDR3 has 14 residues. V dropped 5 bases and J dropped 3 bases, with 17 bases sitting between them. CDR3 coding DNA: TGTGCCTGGGGAGGCGGGGACAGACACTACGAGCAGTACTTC. It encodes CAWGGGDRHYEQYF. Filled out from reference TRBV30 and TRBJ2-7, the complete variable domain reads SQTIHQWPATLVQPVGSPLSLECTVEGTSNPNLYWYRQAAGRGLQLLFYSVGIGQISSEVPQNLSASRPQDRQFILSSKKLLLSDSGFYLCAWGGGDRHYEQYFGPGTRLTVT.

This chain uses TRBV7-3 with TRBJ2-3; unclear D gene. V shed 4 bases and J shed 3 bases, with 8 bases lying between them. Germline lookup yields CDR1 SGHTA and CDR2 FQGTGA. The CDR3 sequence is 13 residues long. In DNA, the CDR3 is TGTGCCAGCAGCTCCCCCGGGACAGATACGCAGTATTTT. Its protein is CASSSPGTDTQYF.

This clone occurred once. The chain has TRBV7-7 and TRBJ2-2; TRBD2 matches at 9 bases. CDR1 and CDR2 from the germline V gene are SSHAT and FNYEAQ (reference sequence). The CDR3 extends over 16 amino acids. V was pared by 1 base and J by 3 bases, with 3 bases of the junction left unmatched. The CDR3 region is CASSLGLAAHTGELFF. CDR3 nucleotides: TGTGCCAGCAGCTTAGGACTAGCGGCACACACCGGGGAGCTGTTTTTT.

This clone came up a few times. This sequence joins TRBV2 and TRBJ2-7; 7 bases fit TRBD2. The CDR3 consists of 12 residues. Looked up from germline, CDR1 is SNHLY and CDR2 is FYNNEI. Unmatched junction bases numbered 2, after V lost 8 bases and J lost 1 base. CDR3 bases: TGTGCCAGCCTGGGGGGGTCCTACGAGCAGTACTTC. Translating gives CASLGGSYEQYF.